The 25 T cell receptor beta chains listed next were all sequenced from one sample in a study of T cells in Graves' hyperthyroidism and ophthalmopathy. The source material, RNA transcripts, was used to amplify TCR beta CDR3 regions. First-round RT-PCR with HTBI primers amplified the TCR CDR3 region. MiXCR was run by TCRdb on the multiplex PCR reads, yielding one entry per CDR3 protein. The data hold roughly 350,000 distinct CDR3 sequences, with approximately 14% observed a single time. The specimen sequenced was blood. Receptors originate from a woman aged 25 to 39 with Graves' hyperthyroidism.

This clonotype has at least ten counts. V and J are TRBV28 and TRBJ1-2; the D gene is possibly TRBD1 (5 bases). The V end was cut by 3 bases, the J end by 1 base, with 18 bases between. This CDR3 has 17 residues. Germline CDR1 MDHEN, CDR2 SYDVKM. CDR3 sequence (DNA): TGTGCCAGCAGTTTCCGACAGAGCGAAATCATTAACTATGGCTACACCTTC. Translation: CASSFRQSEIINYGYTF.

J is TRBJ2-1 and V is TRBV7-3, with 10 bases lining up with TRBD2. Germline V gene data show CDR1 as SGHTA and CDR2 as FQGTGA. This CDR3 has 15 amino acids. The V gene end was trimmed by 5 bases and the J gene end by 3 bases; junction bases not matched to a gene: 4. The CDR3 loop is CASSPLAGFYNEQFF. The CDR3 nucleotides read TGTGCCAGCAGCCCACTAGCGGGGTTCTACAATGAGCAGTTCTTC.

In its sample, this clonotype was seen many times. CDR3 sequence reads: CASTGSLGLKVEQYF. The CDR3 bases are TGTGCCAGCACTGGTTCGTTAGGGTTGAAAGTCGAGCAGTACTTC. The V and J genes are TRBV12-3 or TRBV12-4 and TRBJ2-7; no firm D call. This CDR3 region has 15 residues. Trimming took off 7 bases at V and 6 bases at J, with 22 bases between the two ends.

This clonotype was detected ten times or more. This chain joins TRBV20-1 and TRBJ2-1; the D gene could be TRBD1 or TRBD2 (7 bases each). The CDR3 length is 14 residues. V was shortened by 5 bases and J by 5 bases, with 16 bases between the two germline ends. Per the germline V gene, CDR1 is DFQATT and CDR2 is SNEGSKA (reference sequence). CDR3 region: CSAPTAGGDNEQFF. The CDR3 DNA follows: TGCAGTGCTCCTACCGCAGGGGGGGACAATGAGCAGTTCTTC.

This clonotype was observed a handful of times. CDR3 DNA: TGCAGTGCTACACCGGGCCCTTATAATTCACCCCTCCACTTT. This codes for CSATPGPYNSPLHF. The chain uses TRBV20-1 and TRBJ1-6; D ambiguous. The germline V and J ends were trimmed by 4 bases and 4 bases, with 11 bases remaining between them. CDR1 and CDR2 (germline): DFQATT, SNEGSKA (reference sequence). This CDR3 is 14 amino acids long.

This clonotype was seen at least ten times. The rearrangement uses TRBV12-5 and TRBJ2-1; the D gene is possibly TRBD1 (6 bases). Per germline, CDR1 LGHNT and CDR2 FRNRAP. The ends were cut back, 6 bases at V and 4 bases at J, with 16 bases in the middle. This CDR3 is 15 amino acids long. CDR3 bases: TGTGCTAGTGGCGCGTCCGGGACACAATACAATGAGCAGTTCTTC. Protein sequence: CASGASGTQYNEQFF.

The table lists this clonotype with many counts. V gene TRBV7-2 combines with J gene TRBJ2-5; unclear D gene. Germline V gene data show CDR1 as SGHTA and CDR2 as FQGNSA. This CDR3 is 12 amino acids long. V was cut by 6 bases and J by 3 bases, with 8 bases left in between. CDR3 sequence reads: CASSPRKETQYF. The CDR3 nucleotides read TGTGCCAGCAGTCCTAGGAAAGAGACCCAGTACTTC.

A few counts support this clonotype. The genes are TRBV9 and TRBJ1-2; D remains ambiguous. CDR3 length: 14 residues. V was cut by 3 bases and J by 4 bases, with 13 bases left in between. Germline loops: CDR1 SGDLS, CDR2 YYNGEE. Written as DNA, the CDR3 is TGTGCCAGCAGCGGTATAGGCAACGCCTATGGCTACACCTTC. Translating it yields CASSGIGNAYGYTF. The full variable domain, with the rest looked up from reference TRBV9 and TRBJ1-2, is DSGVTQTPKHLITATGQRVTLRCSPRSGDLSVYWYQQSLDQGLQFLIQYYNGEERAKGNILERFSAQQFPDLHSELNLSSLELGDSALYFCASSGIGNAYGYTFGSGTRLTVV.

Ten or more counts support this clonotype. This chain connects TRBV6-1 to TRBJ2-5; TRBD2 matches at 7 bases. The ends lost 5 bases at V and 1 base at J; junction bases unmatched: 7. Germline CDR1 reads MNHNS; CDR2 reads SASEGT. This CDR3 is built from 15 residues. Here the CDR3 reads CASSLQSSGQETQYF. CDR3 coding DNA: TGTGCCAGCAGTCTACAGTCTAGCGGCCAAGAGACCCAGTACTTC.

The V call is TRBV5-8, the J call TRBJ1-1; D gene uncertain. The CDR3 totals 18 residues. The germline V gene has CDR1 SGHTS and CDR2 YDEGEE. The V gene lost 4 bases and the J gene lost 4 bases, with 26 bases spanning the gap. In DNA form, the CDR3 reads TGTGCCAGCAGCCCGTTCGGTGGGCCTTTTTATCTGAGCACTGAAGCTTTCTTT. Amino acid sequence: CASSPFGGPFYLSTEAFF.

This clonotype showed up just a few times. The J gene is TRBJ1-4, the V gene TRBV30; no reliable D call. The CDR3 consists of 13 residues. Trimming shortened V by 3 bases and J by 4 bases, and 9 bases separated the two germline ends. CDR1 and CDR2 (germline): GTSNPN, SVGIG (reference sequence). CDR3 amino acids: CAWSLGFNEKLFF. DNA of the CDR3: TGTGCCTGGAGCCTTGGGTTTAATGAAAAACTGTTTTTT.

This clonotype occurred many times. The chain joins TRBV28 to TRBJ2-5; 13 nucleotides match TRBD2. CDR1 and CDR2 (germline): MDHEN, SYDVKM. The CDR3 runs to 15 residues. V trimming: 6 bases; J trimming: 4 bases; junction bases outside the gene matches: 5. The CDR3, as DNA: TGTGCCAGCAGGACTAGCGGGAGGCCTCGAGAGACCCAGTACTTC. Residues: CASRTSGRPRETQYF. Full variable domain (rest looked up from reference TRBV28 and TRBJ2-5): DVKVTQSSRYLVKRTGEKVFLECVQDMDHENMFWYRQDPGLGLRLIYFSYDVKMKEKGDIPEGYSVSREKKERFSLILESASTNQTSMYLCASRTSGRPRETQYFGPGTRLLVL.

This rearrangement joins TRBV15 to TRBJ2-7; no definite D call. The CDR3 is 14 amino acids. Trimming pared 3 bases from V and 2 bases from J, leaving 11 bases between. Germline CDR1 and CDR2: LNHNV and YYDKDF (reference sequence). The CDR3 sequence is CATSRDLMAYEQYF. The CDR3, as DNA: TGTGCCACCAGCAGGGACCTAATGGCCTACGAGCAGTACTTC.

This clonotype was picked up a small number of times. The chain recombines TRBV6-1 with TRBJ2-1; the match to TRBD1 covers 7 bases. V shed 6 bases and J 9 bases; nucleotides not matched to a gene: 11. CDR1 is MNHNS and CDR2 is SASEGT in the germline V gene. This CDR3 contains 14 residues. CDR3 protein: CASSSKGGFSEQFF. CDR3 sequence (DNA): TGTGCCAGCAGCTCCAAAGGGGGCTTTAGTGAGCAGTTCTTC.

This clonotype was seen at least ten times. V gene TRBV28 combines with J gene TRBJ1-5; 7 positions match TRBD1. Trimming took 6 bases from V and 7 from J; bases not matched to a gene: 9. The CDR3 consists of 14 residues. Germline values: CDR1 MDHEN, CDR2 SYDVKM. For the CDR3, the DNA is TGTGCCAGCAGCGACAGACAGGGCTGGCAGCCCCAGCATTTT. This codes for CASSDRQGWQPQHF.

This clonotype was counted many times. The rearrangement joins TRBV27 to TRBJ2-1; 8 bases fit TRBD2. This CDR3 has 15 residues. The V gene end was trimmed by 5 bases and the J gene end by 7 bases; junction bases not matched to a gene: 10. Germline CDR1 MNHEY, CDR2 SMNVEV (reference sequence). The CDR3 region is CASSLLSGGRNEQFF. Here the CDR3 DNA reads TGTGCCAGCAGTCTCCTCAGCGGGGGCAGGAATGAGCAGTTCTTC.

V gene TRBV10-3 combines with J gene TRBJ2-5; 7 bases line up with TRBD2. The CDR3 spans 14 residues. Losses at the gene ends were 0 bases for V and 5 bases for J; bases not matched to a gene: 3. Germline CDR1 ENHRY, CDR2 SYGVKD. CDR3 nucleotide sequence: TGTGCCATCAGTGAGTCGTTGCGGGAGGAGACCCAGTACTTC. Translation gives CAISESLREETQYF.

This clonotype was seen ten or more times. V is TRBV20-1 and J is TRBJ1-5; D gene ambiguous. V lost 6 bases to trimming and J lost 3 bases, with 9 bases between them. Per germline, CDR1 DFQATT and CDR2 SNEGSKA (reference sequence). The CDR3 loop spans 12 amino acids. The CDR3 region has the DNA TGCAGTGCCAGTTCCTCCAATCAGCCCCAGCATTTT. It specifies CSASSSNQPQHF.

The J gene is TRBJ2-1, the V gene TRBV6-2 or TRBV6-3; 7 bases line up with TRBD1. The CDR3 contains 19 residues. After removal of 4 bases from V and 2 bases from J, the junction contained 17 bases not matched to a gene. Looked up from germline, CDR1 is MNHEY and CDR2 is SVGEGT. CDR3 in DNA: TGTGCCAGCAGTTTCCTACCTGACCGACAGGGTCACACCTACAATGAGCAGTTCTTC. Its translation is CASSFLPDRQGHTYNEQFF.

Ten or more counts support this clonotype. The genes are TRBV30 and TRBJ2-7, with TRBD1 matching 9 bases. In germline, CDR1 is GTSNPN, CDR2 SVGIG (reference sequence). The V and J ends lost 3 bases and 3 bases, in that order; junction bases with no gene match: 0. The CDR3 loop spans 12 amino acids. CDR3 nucleotide sequence: TGTGCCTGGAGGACAGGGGGCTACGAGCAGTACTTC. Its protein is CAWRTGGYEQYF.

This clonotype was detected many times. The chain carries TRBV6-2 or TRBV6-3 and TRBJ2-3; perhaps TRBD1 as D (5 bases). The CDR3 length is 15 residues. V lost 8 bases and J lost 1, with 16 bases in between. Germline lookup yields CDR1 MNHEY and CDR2 SVGEGT. The CDR3: CASQMDNLGTDTQYF. CDR3 nucleotide sequence: TGTGCCAGCCAGATGGACAACCTAGGCACAGATACGCAGTATTTT.

In its sample, this clonotype was seen many times. This chain uses TRBV11-2 with TRBJ2-3; TRBD1 is a possible D gene (6 bases). Germline values: CDR1 SGHAT, CDR2 FQNNGV. The CDR3 has 14 residues. The germline V and J ends were trimmed by 5 bases and 6 bases, with 15 bases remaining between them. In DNA form, the CDR3 reads TGTGCCAGCAGCCGTGGGACAAGTTTGGATACGCAGTATTTT. It encodes CASSRGTSLDTQYF. Combining the CDR3 with reference TRBV11-2 and TRBJ2-3 gives the whole variable domain EAGVAQSPRYKIIEKRQSVAFWCNPISGHATLYWYQQILGQGPKLLIQFQNNGVVDDSQLPKDRFSAERLKGVDSTLKIQPAKLEDSAVYLCASSRGTSLDTQYFGPGTRLTVL.

Ten or more counts support this clonotype. The V call is TRBV6-1, the J call TRBJ2-5, with D tentatively TRBD2 (5 bases). V lost 5 bases and J lost 0, with 10 bases in between. Per germline, CDR1 MNHNS and CDR2 SASEGT. CDR3 size: 14 residues. The CDR3 here is CASSSGEYQETQYF. The CDR3 DNA reads TGTGCCAGCAGTAGCGGAGAGTACCAAGAGACCCAGTACTTC.

This clonotype showed up many times. The CDR3 nucleotides read TGTGCCAGCAGGCAGGGGGGGTATGGCTACACCTTC. It is translated as CASRQGGYGYTF. The gene calls are TRBV2 and TRBJ1-2; 7 bases agree with TRBD1. The CDR3 runs to 12 residues. J lost 5 bases, V lost 6 bases, and 3 bases had no gene match. CDR1 and CDR2 (germline): SNHLY, FYNNEI.

This rearrangement joins TRBV30 to TRBJ2-1; 10 bases are a match to TRBD1. CDR1 and CDR2 (germline): GTSNPN, SVGIG (reference sequence). This CDR3 contains 14 residues. Trimming at V came to 5 bases and at J to 8 bases, leaving 9 bases not matched to a gene. This CDR3 is CAWSPGQGNDEQFF. The CDR3 DNA is TGTGCCTGGTCCCCGGGACAGGGGAACGATGAGCAGTTCTTC.